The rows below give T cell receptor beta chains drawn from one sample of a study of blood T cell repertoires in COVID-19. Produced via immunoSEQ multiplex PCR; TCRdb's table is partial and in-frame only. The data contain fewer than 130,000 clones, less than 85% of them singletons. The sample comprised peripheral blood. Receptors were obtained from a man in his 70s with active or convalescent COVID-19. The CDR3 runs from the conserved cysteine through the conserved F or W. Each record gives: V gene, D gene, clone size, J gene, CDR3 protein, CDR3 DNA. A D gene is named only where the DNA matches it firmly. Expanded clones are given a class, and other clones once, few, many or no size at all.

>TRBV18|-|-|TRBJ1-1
CASSPVTGLGFF
TGTGCCAGCTCACCCGTGACAGGATTGGGTTTCTTT
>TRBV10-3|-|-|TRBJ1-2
CAISESEGTYGYTF
TGTGCCATCAGTGAGTCGGAGGGCACCTATGGCTACACCTTC
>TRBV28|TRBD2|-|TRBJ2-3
CASNLIAGYPSSTDTQYF
TGTGCCAGTAATCTAATAGCGGGATATCCTTCTAGCACAGATACGCAGTATTTT
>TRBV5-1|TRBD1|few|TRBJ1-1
CASSSRTGMNTEAFF
TGCGCCAGCAGCAGCAGGACAGGTATGAACACTGAAGCTTTCTTT
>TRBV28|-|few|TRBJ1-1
CASSLQKGSTEAFF
TGTGCCAGCAGTTTACAGAAGGGGTCCACTGAAGCTTTCTTT
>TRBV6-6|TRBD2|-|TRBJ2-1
CASSYLLAGVSNEQFF
TGTGCCAGCAGTTACCTACTAGCGGGAGTCTCCAATGAGCAGTTCTTC
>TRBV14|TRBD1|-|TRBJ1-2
CASSQLTGTVNGYTF
TGTGCCAGCAGCCAATTAACCGGGACAGTGAATGGCTACACCTTC
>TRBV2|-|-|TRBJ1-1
CAGAFTTYTEAFF
TGTGCCGGAGCCTTCACCACATACACTGAAGCTTTCTTT
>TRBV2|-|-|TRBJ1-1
CASSTAGNTEAFF
TGTGCCAGCTCGACAGCGGGGAACACTGAAGCTTTCTTT
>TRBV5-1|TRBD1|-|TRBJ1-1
CASSPRQGVTEAFF
TGCGCCAGCAGCCCCCGACAGGGCGTCACTGAAGCTTTCTTT
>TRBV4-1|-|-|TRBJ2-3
CASSQEFKIGTDTQYF
TGCGCCAGCAGCCAAGAGTTTAAGATCGGGACAGATACGCAGTATTTT
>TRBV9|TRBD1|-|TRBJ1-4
CASSVEDRDNEKLFF
TGTGCCAGCAGCGTAGAGGACAGGGATAATGAAAAACTGTTTTTT
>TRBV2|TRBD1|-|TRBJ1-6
CASAGQGGSPLHF
TGTGCCAGCGCCGGACAGGGTGGTTCACCCCTCCACTTT
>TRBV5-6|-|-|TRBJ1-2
CASSHRHGYTF
TGTGCCAGCAGCCACAGGCATGGCTACACCTTC
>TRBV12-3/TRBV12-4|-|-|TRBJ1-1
CASSPWGEVKAFF
TGTGCCAGCAGCCCTTGGGGGGAGGTGAAAGCTTTCTTT
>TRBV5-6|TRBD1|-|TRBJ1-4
CASSLLGQKGEKLFF
TGTGCCAGCAGCTTGTTGGGACAGAAGGGTGAAAAACTGTTTTTT
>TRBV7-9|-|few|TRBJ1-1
CASSRNTEAFF
TGTGCCAGCAGTAGGAACACTGAAGCTTTCTTT
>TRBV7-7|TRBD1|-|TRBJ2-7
CASSSGTGYHEQYF
TGTGCCAGCAGCTCCGGGACAGGGTACCACGAGCAGTACTTC
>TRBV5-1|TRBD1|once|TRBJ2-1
CASSLGQGDNNEQFF
TGCGCCAGCAGCTTGGGGCAGGGGGATAACAATGAGCAGTTCTTC
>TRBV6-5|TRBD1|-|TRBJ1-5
CAGGGTGSDNQPQHF
TGTGCCGGCGGGGGGACAGGGAGTGACAATCAGCCCCAGCATTTT
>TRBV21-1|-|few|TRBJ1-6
CASSKQGSEGRIMSSYNSPLHF
TGTGCCAGCAGCAAACAGGGGTCTGAGGGAAGGATTATGAGCTCCTATAATTCACCCCTCCACTTT
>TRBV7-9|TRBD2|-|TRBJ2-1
CASSPTSGRRGTNEQFF
TGTGCCAGCAGCCCGACTAGCGGGAGAAGGGGTACAAATGAGCAGTTCTTC
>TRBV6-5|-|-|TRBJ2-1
CASSYSRNEQFF
TGTGCCAGCAGTTACTCCAGGAATGAGCAGTTCTTC
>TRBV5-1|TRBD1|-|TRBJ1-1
CASSSEGAGTEAFF
TGCGCCAGCAGCTCAGAGGGGGCAGGAACTGAAGCTTTCTTT
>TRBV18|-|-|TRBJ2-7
CASSPVSGYPEQYF
TGTGCCAGCTCACCAGTCTCGGGTTATCCCGAGCAGTACTTC
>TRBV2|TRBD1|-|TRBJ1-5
CASSGGQGGQPQHF
TGTGCCAGCAGTGGTGGACAGGGTGGTCAGCCCCAGCATTTT
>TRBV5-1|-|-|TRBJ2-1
CASTPEGDLYNEQFF
TGCGCCAGCACCCCTGAGGGAGACTTGTACAATGAGCAGTTCTTC
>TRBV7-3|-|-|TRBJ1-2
CASSLEHNYGYTF
TGTGCCAGCAGCTTAGAACATAACTATGGCTACACCTTC
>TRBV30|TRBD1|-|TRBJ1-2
CAWRGRGRSGYTF
TGTGCCTGGAGAGGCAGGGGGCGGAGTGGCTACACCTTC
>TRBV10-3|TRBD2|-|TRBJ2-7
CAISPQRGSYEQYF
TGTGCCATCAGCCCCCAGCGGGGGTCCTACGAGCAGTACTTC
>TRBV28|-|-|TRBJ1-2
CASSFPGGGYTF
TGTGCCAGCAGTTTTCCCGGAGGAGGCTACACCTTC
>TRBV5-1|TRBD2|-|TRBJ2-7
CASSLALAGSYEQYF
TGCGCCAGCAGCTTGGCCCTAGCGGGGTCCTACGAGCAGTACTTC
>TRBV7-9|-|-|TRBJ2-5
CASSLVVTGTETQYF
TGTGCCAGCAGCTTAGTCGTTACAGGGACGGAGACCCAGTACTTC
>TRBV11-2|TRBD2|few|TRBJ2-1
CASSASGTRGLYEQFF
TGTGCCAGCAGCGCTTCCGGGACTAGGGGATTGTATGAGCAGTTCTTC
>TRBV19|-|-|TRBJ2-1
CASSSSGTPTQFF
TGTGCCAGTAGTTCCTCCGGGACTCCGACGCAGTTCTTC
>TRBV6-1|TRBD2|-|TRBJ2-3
CASSEILAGGRVTDTQYF
TGTGCCAGCAGTGAAATCTTAGCGGGGGGCCGAGTCACAGATACGCAGTATTTT
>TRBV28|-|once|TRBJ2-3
CASSSTNRDTQYF
TGTGCCAGCAGTTCAACCAACAGGGATACGCAGTATTTT
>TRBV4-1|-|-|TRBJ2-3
CASSQWEAEDTQYF
TGCGCCAGCAGCCAATGGGAGGCAGAAGATACGCAGTATTTT
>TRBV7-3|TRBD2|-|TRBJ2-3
CASSPRAGLVPDTQYF
TGTGCCAGCAGCCCCCGGGCGGGACTAGTTCCAGATACGCAGTATTTT
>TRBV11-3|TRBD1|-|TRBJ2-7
CASSPGQGTSYEQYF
TGTGCCAGCAGTCCGGGACAGGGGACCTCCTACGAGCAGTACTTC
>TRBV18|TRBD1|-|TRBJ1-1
CASSPPKGETGGLETEAFF
TGTGCCAGCTCACCGCCCAAAGGGGAGACAGGGGGCTTGGAGACTGAAGCTTTCTTT
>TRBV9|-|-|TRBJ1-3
CASSVETSGNTIYF
TGTGCCAGCAGCGTAGAGACTAGTGGAAACACCATATATTTT
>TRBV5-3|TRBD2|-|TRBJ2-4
CANGTSGGLAKNIQYF
TGTGCCAATGGGACTAGCGGGGGTCTAGCCAAAAACATTCAGTACTTC
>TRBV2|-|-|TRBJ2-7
CASSEQGGEQYF
TGTGCCAGCAGTGAACAGGGAGGTGAGCAGTACTTC
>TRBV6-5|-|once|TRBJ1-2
CASSYGWGVSGYTF
TGTGCCAGCAGTTACGGCTGGGGAGTATCTGGCTACACCTTC
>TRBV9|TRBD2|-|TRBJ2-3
CASSVGISGASTDTQYF
TGTGCCAGCAGCGTAGGGATTAGCGGGGCTAGCACAGATACGCAGTATTTT
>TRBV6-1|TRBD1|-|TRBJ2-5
CASSDLQGRYQETQYF
TGTGCCAGCAGTGACCTACAGGGGCGGTACCAAGAGACCCAGTACTTC
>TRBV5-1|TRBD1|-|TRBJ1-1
CASSYRTGGSEAFF
TGCGCCAGCAGCTACCGGACAGGGGGCTCTGAAGCTTTCTTT
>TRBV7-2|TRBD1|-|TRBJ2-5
CASSVGQGRRKTQYF
TGTGCCAGCAGCGTGGGACAGGGAAGGAGGAAGACCCAGTACTTC
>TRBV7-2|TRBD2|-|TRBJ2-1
CASSLVPSGRDEQFF
TGTGCCAGCAGCTTAGTCCCTAGCGGGAGAGATGAGCAGTTCTTC
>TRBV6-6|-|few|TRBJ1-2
CASRASQGFYGYTF
TGTGCCAGCAGAGCCTCACAGGGATTCTATGGCTACACCTTC
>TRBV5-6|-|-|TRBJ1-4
CASSLGVIATNEKLFF
TGTGCCAGCAGTCTAGGGGTAATTGCAACTAATGAAAAACTGTTTTTT
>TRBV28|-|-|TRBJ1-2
CASSFGRGVNYGYTF
TGTGCCAGCAGTTTCGGACGGGGGGTTAACTATGGCTACACCTTC
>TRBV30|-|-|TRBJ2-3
CAWERSPDTQYF
TGTGCCTGGGAGCGGTCCCCAGATACGCAGTATTTT
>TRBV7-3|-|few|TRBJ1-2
CASSYLSVGRIDYGYTF
TGTGCCAGCAGCTATTTGAGTGTGGGGAGGATCGACTATGGCTACACCTTC
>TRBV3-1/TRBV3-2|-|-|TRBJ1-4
CASSKGAGRYEKLFF
TGTGCCAGCAGCAAGGGTGCAGGGAGGTATGAAAAACTGTTTTTT
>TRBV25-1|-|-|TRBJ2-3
CASASGTGAGDTQYF
TGTGCCAGCGCCTCCGGGACAGGAGCGGGGGATACGCAGTATTTT
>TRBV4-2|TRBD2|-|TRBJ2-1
CASSLGRGGALNEQFF
TGTGCCAGCAGCCTGGGTCGCGGGGGGGCTTTAAATGAGCAGTTCTTC
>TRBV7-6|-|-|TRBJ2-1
CASIARYRQAYNEQFF
TGTGCCAGTATAGCTCGGTACAGACAGGCTTACAATGAGCAGTTCTTC
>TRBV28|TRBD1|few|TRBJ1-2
CASSSDRLYGYTF
TGTGCCAGCAGTTCGGACAGGTTGTATGGCTACACCTTC